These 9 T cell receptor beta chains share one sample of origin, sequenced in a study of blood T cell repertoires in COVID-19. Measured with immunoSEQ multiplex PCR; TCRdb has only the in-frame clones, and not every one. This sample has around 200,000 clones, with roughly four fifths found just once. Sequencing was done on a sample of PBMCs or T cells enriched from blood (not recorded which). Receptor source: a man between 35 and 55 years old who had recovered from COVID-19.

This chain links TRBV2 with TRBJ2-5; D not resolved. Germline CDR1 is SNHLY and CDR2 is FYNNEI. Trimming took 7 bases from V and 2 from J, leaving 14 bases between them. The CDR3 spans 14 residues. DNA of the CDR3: TGTGCCAGCACGTTTACTTTGGAGCAAGAGACCCAGTACTTC. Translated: CASTFTLEQETQYF.

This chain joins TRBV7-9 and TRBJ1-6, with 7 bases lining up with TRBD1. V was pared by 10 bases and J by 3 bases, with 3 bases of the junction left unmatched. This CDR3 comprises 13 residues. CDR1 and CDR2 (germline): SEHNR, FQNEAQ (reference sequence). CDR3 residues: CATRQGYNSPLHF. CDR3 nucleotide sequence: TGTGCCACACGACAGGGCTATAATTCACCCCTCCACTTT.

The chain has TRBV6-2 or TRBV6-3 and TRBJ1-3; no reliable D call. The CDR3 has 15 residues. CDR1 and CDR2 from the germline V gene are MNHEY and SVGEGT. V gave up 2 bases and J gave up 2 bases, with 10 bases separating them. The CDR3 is CASSYDGSAGNTIYF. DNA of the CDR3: TGTGCCAGCAGTTACGACGGGTCCGCTGGAAACACCATATATTTT.

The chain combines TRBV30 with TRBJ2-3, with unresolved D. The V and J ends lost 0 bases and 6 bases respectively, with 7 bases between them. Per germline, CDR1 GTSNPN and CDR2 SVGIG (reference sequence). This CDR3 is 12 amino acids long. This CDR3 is CAWSVGADTQYF. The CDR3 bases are TGTGCCTGGAGTGTTGGAGCGGATACGCAGTATTTT.

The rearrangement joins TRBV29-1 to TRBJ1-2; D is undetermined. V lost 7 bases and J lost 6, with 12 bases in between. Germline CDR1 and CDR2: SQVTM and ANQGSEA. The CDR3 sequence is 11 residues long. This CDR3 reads CSADMRNGYTF. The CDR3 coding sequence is TGCAGCGCTGACATGAGGAATGGCTACACCTTC.

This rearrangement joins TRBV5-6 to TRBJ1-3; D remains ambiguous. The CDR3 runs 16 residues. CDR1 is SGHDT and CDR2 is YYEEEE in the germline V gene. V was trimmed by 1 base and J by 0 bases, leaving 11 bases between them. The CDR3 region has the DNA TGTGCCAGCAGCTTGAACCCAGGTCCCTCTGGAAACACCATATATTTT. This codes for CASSLNPGPSGNTIYF. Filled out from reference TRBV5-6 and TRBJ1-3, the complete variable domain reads DAGVTQSPTHLIKTRGQQVTLRCSPKSGHDTVSWYQQALGQGPQFIFQYYEEEERQRGNFPDRFSGHQFPNYSSELNVNALLLGDSALYLCASSLNPGPSGNTIYFGEGSWLTVV.

In nucleotides, the CDR3 is TGCAGCGTTGACGCAGGACCAAAGGGGGACACTGAAGCTTTCTTT. It is translated as CSVDAGPKGDTEAFF. The chain has TRBV29-1 and TRBJ1-1; D perhaps matches TRBD1 (6 bases). The germline gives CDR1 SQVTM, CDR2 ANQGSEA. Trimming pared 3 bases from V and 3 bases from J, leaving 17 bases between. CDR3 size: 15 residues.

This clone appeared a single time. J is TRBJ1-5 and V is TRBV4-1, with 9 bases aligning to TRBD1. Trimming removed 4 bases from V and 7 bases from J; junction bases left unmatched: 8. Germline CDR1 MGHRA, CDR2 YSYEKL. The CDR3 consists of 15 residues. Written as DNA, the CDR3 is TGCGCCAGCAGCCTCGGAGGACAGGGGAACCAGCCCCAGCATTTT. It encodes CASSLGGQGNQPQHF.

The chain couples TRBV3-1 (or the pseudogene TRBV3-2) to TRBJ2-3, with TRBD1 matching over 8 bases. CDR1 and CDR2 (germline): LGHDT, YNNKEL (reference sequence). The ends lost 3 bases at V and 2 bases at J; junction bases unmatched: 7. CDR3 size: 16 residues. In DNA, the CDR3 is TGTGCCAGCAGCCAGGCGGACAGGGCCCTCACAGATACGCAGTATTTT. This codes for CASSQADRALTDTQYF.